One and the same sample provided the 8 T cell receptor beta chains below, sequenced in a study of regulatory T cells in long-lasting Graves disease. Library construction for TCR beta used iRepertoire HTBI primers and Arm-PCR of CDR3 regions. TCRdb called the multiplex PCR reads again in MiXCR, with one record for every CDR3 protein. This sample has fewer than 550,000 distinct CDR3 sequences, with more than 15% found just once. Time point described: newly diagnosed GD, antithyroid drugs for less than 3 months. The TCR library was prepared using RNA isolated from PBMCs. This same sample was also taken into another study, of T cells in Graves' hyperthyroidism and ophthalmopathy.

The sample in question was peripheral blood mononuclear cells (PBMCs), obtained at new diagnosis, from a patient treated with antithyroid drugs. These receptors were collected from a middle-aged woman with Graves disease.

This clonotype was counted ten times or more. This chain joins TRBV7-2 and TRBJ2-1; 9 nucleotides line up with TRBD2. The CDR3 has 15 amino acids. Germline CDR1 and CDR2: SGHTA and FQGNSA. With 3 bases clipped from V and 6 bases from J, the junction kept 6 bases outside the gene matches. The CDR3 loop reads CASSFIAGARNEQFF. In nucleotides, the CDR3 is TGTGCCAGCAGCTTCATAGCGGGGGCCCGCAATGAGCAGTTCTTC.

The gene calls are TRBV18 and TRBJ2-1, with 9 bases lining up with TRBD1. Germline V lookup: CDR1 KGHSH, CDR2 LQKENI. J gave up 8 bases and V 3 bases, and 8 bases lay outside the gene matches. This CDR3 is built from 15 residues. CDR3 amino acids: CASSPSGTGYYEQFF. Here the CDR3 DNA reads TGTGCCAGCTCACCTTCCGGGACAGGGTATTATGAGCAGTTCTTC.

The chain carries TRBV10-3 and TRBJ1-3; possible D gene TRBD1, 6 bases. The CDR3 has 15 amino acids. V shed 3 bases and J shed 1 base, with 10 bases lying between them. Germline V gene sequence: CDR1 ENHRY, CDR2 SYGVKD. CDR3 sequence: CAISDQGRSGNTIYF. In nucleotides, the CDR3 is TGTGCCATCAGTGACCAGGGGAGGTCTGGAAACACCATATATTTT.

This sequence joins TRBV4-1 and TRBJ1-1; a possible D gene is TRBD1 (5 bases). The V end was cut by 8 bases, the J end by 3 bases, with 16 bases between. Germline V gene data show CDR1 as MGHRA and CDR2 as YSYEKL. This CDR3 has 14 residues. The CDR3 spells CASGLREKDTEAFF. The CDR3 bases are TGCGCCAGCGGCCTCAGGGAGAAGGACACTGAAGCTTTCTTT.

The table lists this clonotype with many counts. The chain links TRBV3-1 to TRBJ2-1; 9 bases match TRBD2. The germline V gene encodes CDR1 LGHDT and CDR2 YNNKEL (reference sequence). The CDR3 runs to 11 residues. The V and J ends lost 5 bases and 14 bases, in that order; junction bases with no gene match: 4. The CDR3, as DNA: TGTGCCAGCAGCAAGCGGGGGGAAAAGTTCTTC. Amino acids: CASSKRGEKFF.

CDR3 residues: CASSLRQANEQFF. CDR3 nucleotides: TGTGCCAGCAGCTTGAGACAGGCCAATGAGCAGTTCTTC. The gene calls are TRBV7-9 and TRBJ2-1; D possibly corresponds to TRBD1 (6 bases). In germline, CDR1 is SEHNR, CDR2 FQNEAQ (reference sequence). The ends were cut back, 3 bases at V and 6 bases at J, with 9 bases in the middle. The CDR3 totals 13 residues.

The CDR3 is CASSLSGSNYGYTF. The CDR3 DNA follows: TGTGCCAGCAGTTTATCCGGGAGTAACTATGGCTACACCTTC. V gene TRBV12-3 or TRBV12-4 combines with J gene TRBJ1-2; no firm D call. This CDR3 is 14 amino acids long. Trimming stripped 2 bases from V and 1 base from J, with 8 bases between.

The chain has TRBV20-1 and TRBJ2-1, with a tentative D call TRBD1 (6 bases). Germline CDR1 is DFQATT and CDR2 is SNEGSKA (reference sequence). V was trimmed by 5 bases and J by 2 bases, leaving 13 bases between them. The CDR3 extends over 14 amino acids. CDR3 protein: CSAQGHPTYNEQFF. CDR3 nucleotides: TGCAGTGCTCAGGGGCACCCGACCTACAATGAGCAGTTCTTC.